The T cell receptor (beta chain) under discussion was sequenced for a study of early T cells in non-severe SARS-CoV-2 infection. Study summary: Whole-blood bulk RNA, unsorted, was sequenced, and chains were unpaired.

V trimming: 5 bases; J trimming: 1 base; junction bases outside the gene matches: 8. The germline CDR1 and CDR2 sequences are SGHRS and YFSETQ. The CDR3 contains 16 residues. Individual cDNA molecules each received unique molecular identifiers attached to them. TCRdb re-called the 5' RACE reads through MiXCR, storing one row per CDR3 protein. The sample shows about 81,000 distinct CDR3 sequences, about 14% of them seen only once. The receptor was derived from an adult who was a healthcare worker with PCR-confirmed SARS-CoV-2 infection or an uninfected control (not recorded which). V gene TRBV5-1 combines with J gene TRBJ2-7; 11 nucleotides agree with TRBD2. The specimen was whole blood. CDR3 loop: CASRPYLAGGSYEQYF. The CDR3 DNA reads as TGCGCCAGCAGACCCTATCTAGCGGGGGGTTCCTACGAGCAGTACTTC.